What follows describes a single TCR beta chain. Its antigen is as yet unknown. Germline is not matched at one junction end, which may reflect a read error. This entry is derived from a study of breast tumors, draining lymph nodes, adjacent tissues. Study outcomes and limitations: The data were judged consistent with most tumor T cells coming from lymph node and expanding in tumor. The lymph node origin of tumor T cells was framed as consistent with a hypothesis, not demonstrated.

TCRdb recomputed calls from the multiplex PCR reads with MiXCR, one row per CDR3 protein. The data show more than 50,000 distinct CDR3 sequences, with under 50% seen just once and 10% to 13% held by the top ten. The CDR3 has 17 amino acids. Germline V gives CDR1 SGHTA, CDR2 FQGTGA. What was sequenced was breast tumor tissue. The clonotype comes from a female donor with breast cancer. Some clones in this sample may be carry-over from other donors' samples. The chain has TRBV7-3 and TRBJ2-3, with 13 bases matching TRBD2. CDR3 DNA: TGCGCCAGCAGCTTCCAGGGGGGACTAGCGGGAAAAGATCCGCAGTATTTT. The encoded protein is CASSFQGGLAGKDPQYF.